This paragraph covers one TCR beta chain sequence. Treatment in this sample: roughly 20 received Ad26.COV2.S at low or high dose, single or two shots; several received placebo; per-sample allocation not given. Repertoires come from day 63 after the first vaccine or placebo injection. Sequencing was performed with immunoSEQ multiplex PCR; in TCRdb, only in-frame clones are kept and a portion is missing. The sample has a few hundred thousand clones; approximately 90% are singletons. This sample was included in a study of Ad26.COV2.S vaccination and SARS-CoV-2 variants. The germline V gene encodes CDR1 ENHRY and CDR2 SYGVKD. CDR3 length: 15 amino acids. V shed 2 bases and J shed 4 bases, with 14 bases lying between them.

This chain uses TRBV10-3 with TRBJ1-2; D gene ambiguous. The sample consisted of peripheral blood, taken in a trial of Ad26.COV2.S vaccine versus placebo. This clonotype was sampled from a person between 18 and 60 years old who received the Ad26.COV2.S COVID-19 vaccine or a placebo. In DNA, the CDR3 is TGTGCCATCAGTGAGATAGGACGTGTCACCTATGGCTACACCTTC. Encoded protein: CAISEIGRVTYGYTF.